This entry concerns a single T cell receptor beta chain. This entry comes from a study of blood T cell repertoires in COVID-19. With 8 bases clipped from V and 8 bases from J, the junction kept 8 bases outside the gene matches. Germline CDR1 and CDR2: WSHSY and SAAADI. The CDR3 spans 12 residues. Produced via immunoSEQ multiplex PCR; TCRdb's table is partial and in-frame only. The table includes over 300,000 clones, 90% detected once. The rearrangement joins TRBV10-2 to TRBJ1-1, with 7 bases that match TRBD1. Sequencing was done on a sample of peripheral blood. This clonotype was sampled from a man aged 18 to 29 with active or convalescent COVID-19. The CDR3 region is CASRGDSREAFF. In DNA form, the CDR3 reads TGCGCCAGCCGCGGGGACAGTCGGGAAGCTTTCTTT.